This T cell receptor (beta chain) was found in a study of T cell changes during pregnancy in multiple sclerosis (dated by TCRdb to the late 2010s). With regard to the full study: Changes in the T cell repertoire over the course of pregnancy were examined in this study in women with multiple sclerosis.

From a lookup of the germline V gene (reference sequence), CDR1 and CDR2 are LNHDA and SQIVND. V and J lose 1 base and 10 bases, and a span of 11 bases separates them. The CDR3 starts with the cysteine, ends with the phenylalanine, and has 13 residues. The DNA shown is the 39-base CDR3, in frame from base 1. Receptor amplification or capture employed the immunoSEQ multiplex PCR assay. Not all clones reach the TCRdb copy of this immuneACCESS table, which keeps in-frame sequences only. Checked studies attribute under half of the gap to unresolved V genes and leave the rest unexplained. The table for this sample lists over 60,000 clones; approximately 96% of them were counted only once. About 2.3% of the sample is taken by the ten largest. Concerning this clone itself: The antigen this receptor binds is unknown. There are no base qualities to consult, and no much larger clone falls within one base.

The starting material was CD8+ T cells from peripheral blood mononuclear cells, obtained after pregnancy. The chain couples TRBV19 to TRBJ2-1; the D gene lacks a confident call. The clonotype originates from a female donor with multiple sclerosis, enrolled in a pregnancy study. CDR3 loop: CASSIGLWREQFF. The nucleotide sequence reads TGTGCCAGTAGTATAGGCCTGTGGCGGGAGCAGTTCTTC.